A selection of T cell receptor beta chains follows, all from one sample in a study of blood T cell repertoires in COVID-19. The assay was immunoSEQ multiplex PCR, and TCRdb's table has in-frame clones only and misses some. In the table there are about 24,000 clones, around three quarters of which are singletons. Sequencing used peripheral blood. These receptors were taken from a woman aged 80 or older with acute or convalescent COVID-19. The CDR3 runs from the conserved cysteine through the conserved F or W. Each record gives: J gene, V gene, clone size, D gene, CDR3 DNA, CDR3 protein. A D gene is named only where the DNA matches it firmly. Clone size is stated in some rows and not others, as once, few, many or a class when expanded.

>TRBJ1-1|TRBV7-2|-|TRBD1
TGTGCCAGCAGCCTCTACGGACAGGGCACTGAAGCTTTCTTT
CASSLYGQGTEAFF
>TRBJ2-1|TRBV10-1|once|TRBD1
TGCGCCAGCAGTGAGACTGGACAGGGGTTCAATGAGCAGTTCTTC
CASSETGQGFNEQFF
>TRBJ1-2|TRBV2|few|TRBD1
TGTGCCAGCATCTCGGGACAGGGGGAGATGGGCTACACCTTC
CASISGQGEMGYTF
>TRBJ1-2|TRBV5-1|-|TRBD1
TGCGCCAGCGGCCTCGGCTCAGGGGGCGGCTATGGCTACACCTTC
CASGLGSGGGYGYTF
>TRBJ1-6|TRBV19|-|-
TGTGCCAGTAGTACCGGGAATTCACCCCTCCACTTT
CASSTGNSPLHF
>TRBJ1-1|TRBV21-1|-|-
TGTGCCAGCAGCAAAAAAAAGACAGGGGGGAACACTGAAGCTTTCTTT
CASSKKKTGGNTEAFF
>TRBJ1-2|TRBV6-5|-|-
TGTGCCAGCAGCCCCCTCGGCTATGGCTACACCTTC
CASSPLGYGYTF
>TRBJ2-1|TRBV10-1|-|TRBD1
TGCGCCAGCGCAGGGGGTAATGAGCAGTTCTTC
CASAGGNEQFF
>TRBJ1-2|TRBV12-3/TRBV12-4|-|TRBD1
TGTGCCAGCACCCAGACAGGGCCTGGCTACACCTTC
CASTQTGPGYTF
>TRBJ1-6|TRBV4-3|-|-
TGCGCCAGCAGCGGGGGCCTCAATTCACCCCTCCACTTT
CASSGGLNSPLHF
>TRBJ2-7|TRBV19|-|-
TGTGCCAGTAGTTACACAGTTCTGTACGAGCAGTACTTC
CASSYTVLYEQYF
>TRBJ1-5|TRBV5-8|few|-
TGTGCCAGCAGCTTGTATCGGGTGGGGACACCCGATCAGCCCCAGCATTTT
CASSLYRVGTPDQPQHF
>TRBJ2-7|TRBV10-3|-|-
TGTGCCATCTCAGGGATGAACTACGAGCAGTACTTC
CAISGMNYEQYF
>TRBJ2-7|TRBV7-2|-|-
TGTGCCAGCAGCTACATGGTCTCCCACGAGCAGTACTTC
CASSYMVSHEQYF
>TRBJ2-5|TRBV3-1/TRBV3-2|few|TRBD2
TGTGCCAGCAGCCAACTAGCGGGAGCAGAGACCCAGTACTTC
CASSQLAGAETQYF